A single sample is the source of the 7 T cell receptor beta chains below, sequenced in a study of T cell repertoires in cytomegalovirus infection. These receptors lack a known antigen. From the reads, TCRdb called clonotypes with MiXCR, one entry per CDR3 protein. The data contain some 590,000 distinct CDR3 sequences, about 40% of them singletons. Source: cultured PBMCs, taken from culture after CMV antigen stimulation. These receptors all stem from a human donor in good health (CMV status not recorded). Some clones in this sample may be carry-over from other donors' samples.

V gene TRBV20-1 combines with J gene TRBJ2-7; TRBD1 agrees at 7 bases. CDR1 is DFQATT, CDR2 SNEGSKA, per germline (reference sequence). The CDR3 length is 14 residues. V lost 6 bases to trimming and J lost 3 bases; unmatched junction nucleotides: 11. The CDR3 DNA reads TGCAGTGCCCTACAGGGACAGCGTTTCTACGAGCAGTACTTC. It encodes CSALQGQRFYEQYF.

The chain employs TRBV11-1 and TRBJ2-7, with no clear D. Germline values: CDR1 SGHAT, CDR2 FQDESV (reference sequence). Trimming took off 5 bases at V and 2 bases at J, with 10 bases between the two ends. CDR3 length: 13 amino acids. The CDR3 DNA is TGTGCCAGCAGCGCAGTTGGGGCCTACGAGCAGTACTTC. Its protein product is CASSAVGAYEQYF.

The chain couples TRBV2 to TRBJ2-7; 8 nucleotides match TRBD2. The CDR3 loop spans 16 amino acids. Looked up from germline, CDR1 is SNHLY and CDR2 is FYNNEI. The V segment lost 6 bases and the J segment 3 bases; nucleotides outside the gene matches: 13. The CDR3 nucleotides are TGTGCCAGCAGGGCCGGGACTAGAAACTCCTTCTACGAGCAGTACTTC. This encodes CASRAGTRNSFYEQYF.

The chain links TRBV20-1 to TRBJ2-7, with 14 bases aligning to TRBD2. After removal of 0 bases from V and 5 bases from J, the junction contained 3 bases not matched to a gene. Germline-derived CDR1 and CDR2 are DFQATT and SNEGSKA (reference sequence). CDR3 length: 15 residues. The CDR3 bases are TGCAGTGCTAGAGACCCGGGACTAGCGGGGGACGAGCAGTACTTC. It specifies CSARDPGLAGDEQYF.

This clonotype was seen a few times. The rearrangement uses TRBV27 and TRBJ1-5; a weak D match, TRBD1 (6 bases). The CDR3 consists of 14 residues. Germline V gene data show CDR1 as MNHEY and CDR2 as SMNVEV (reference sequence). The ends were cut back, 8 bases at V and 6 bases at J, with 17 bases in the middle. The CDR3 nucleotides read TGTGCCAGCCGAGGGGGAGGGCGATTTCAGCCCCAGCATTTT. Amino acid sequence: CASRGGGRFQPQHF.

This clonotype was detected a few times. The chain couples TRBV7-9 to TRBJ1-1; D is uncertain. V lost 5 bases to trimming and J lost 3 bases, with 10 bases between them. Germline lookup yields CDR1 SEHNR and CDR2 FQNEAQ (reference sequence). This CDR3 is built from 13 residues. CDR3 residues: CASSPFRDTEAFF. In nucleotides, the CDR3 is TGTGCCAGCAGCCCCTTTAGGGACACTGAAGCTTTCTTT. Full variable domain (remainder filled in from reference TRBV7-9 and TRBJ1-1): DTGVSQNPRHKITKRGQNVTFRCDPISEHNRLYWYRQTLGQGPEFLTYFQNEAQLEKSRLLSDRFSAERPKGSFSTLEIQRTEQGDSAMYLCASSPFRDTEAFFGQGTRLTVV.

The chain uses TRBV6-2 or TRBV6-3 and TRBJ2-1; 9 bases match TRBD1. CDR1 and CDR2 from the germline V gene are MNHEY and SVGEGT. After removal of 4 bases from V and 8 bases from J, the junction contained 12 bases not matched to a gene. The CDR3 consists of 16 residues. The CDR3 nucleotides are TGTGCCAGCAGTTTCAACCGGGACAGGGAAAATTATGAGCAGTTCTTC. Encoded protein: CASSFNRDRENYEQFF.